This paragraph reports one T cell receptor beta chain. Original handling: How many nucleated cells were present was estimated from reference gene primer amplification. Method: immunoSEQ multiplex PCR; TCRdb's copy keeps in-frame clones and lacks some. That table supplies the V and J calls and clone size; D and trimming were determined from the DNA. The sample has some 300,000 clones; around nine tenths are singletons. This CDR3 comprises 16 residues. Germline CDR1 KGHSH, CDR2 LQKENI. Trimming took 5 bases from V and 2 from J, leaving 16 bases between them. These data come from a study of blood T cell repertoires in COVID-19. Study information: Acute-phase and convalescent COVID-19 samples originated in the United States, Italy and Spain.

Material for sequencing was peripheral blood. V gene TRBV18 combines with J gene TRBJ2-1, with D possibly TRBD2 on 6 matching bases. The TCR originated in a man between 70 and 80 years old with acute or convalescent COVID-19. The CDR3 spells CASSDTPGETYNEQFF. As DNA, the CDR3 is TGTGCCAGCTCAGACACGCCGGGAGAAACCTACAATGAGCAGTTCTTC.